This T cell receptor beta chain is from a study of cytomegalovirus exposure and HLA in healthy donors. The germline CDR1 and CDR2 sequences are LGHNA and YSLEER. The CDR3 is 16 amino acids. Deletions cut 3 bases from V and 6 bases from J, with 21 bases between. PCR amplification relied on 60 Vbeta primers (plus 13 Jbeta primers). Clones were sequenced by immunoSEQ multiplex PCR, and TCRdb holds only the in-frame ones, with some missing. The sample contains under 200,000 clones, 55% to 80% of which appear only once. J is TRBJ2-7 and V is TRBV4-3; D is perhaps TRBD1 (5 bases). The sequence was obtained from a woman aged 18-30 years in good health and CMV-seropositive. Sequenced sample: PBMCs. CDR3 DNA sequence: TGCGCCAGCAGCCAGGAAAACCAGGGATCTGGGTCCGAGCAGTACTTC. Amino acids: CASSQENQGSGSEQYF.